This T cell receptor beta chain was retrieved from a study of CDR3 diversity in severe acne. The CDR3 extends over 17 amino acids. Trimming removed 5 bases at V and 0 bases at J, with 21 bases between. Germline CDR1 SGDLS, CDR2 YYNGEE. From the PCR reads, TCRdb called clonotypes with MiXCR, one entry per CDR3 protein. The table shows some 84,000 distinct CDR3 sequences, with approximately 52% occurring only once. The chain joins TRBV9 to TRBJ2-7; D is unclear. Sequenced: blood. The receptor's source is a male donor in good health, serving as a control. CDR3 region: CASRGKPLYLISYEQYF. The CDR3 DNA sequence: TGTGCCAGCAGGGGCAAACCTCTCTACCTGATCTCCTACGAGCAGTACTTC. Combining the CDR3 with reference TRBV9 and TRBJ2-7 gives the whole variable domain DSGVTQTPKHLITATGQRVTLRCSPRSGDLSVYWYQQSLDQGLQFLIQYYNGEERAKGNILERFSAQQFPDLHSELNLSSLELGDSALYFCASRGKPLYLISYEQYFGPGTRLTVT.